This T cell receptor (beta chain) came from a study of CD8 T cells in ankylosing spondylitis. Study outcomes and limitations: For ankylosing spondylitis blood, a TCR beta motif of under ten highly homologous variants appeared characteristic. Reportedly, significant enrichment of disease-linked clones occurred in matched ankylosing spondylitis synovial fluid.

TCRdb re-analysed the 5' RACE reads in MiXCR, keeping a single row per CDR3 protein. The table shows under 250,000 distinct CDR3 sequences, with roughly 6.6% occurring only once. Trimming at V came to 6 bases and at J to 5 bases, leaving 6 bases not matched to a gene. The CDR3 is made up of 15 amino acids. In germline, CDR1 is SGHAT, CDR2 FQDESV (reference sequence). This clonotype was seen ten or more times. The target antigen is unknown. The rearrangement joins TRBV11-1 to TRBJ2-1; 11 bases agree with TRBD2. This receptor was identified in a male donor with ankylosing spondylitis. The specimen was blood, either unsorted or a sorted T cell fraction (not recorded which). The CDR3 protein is CASRIAGGPNNEQFF. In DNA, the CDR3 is TGTGCCAGCAGAATAGCGGGAGGGCCCAACAATGAGCAGTTCTTC.